Below, 3 T cell receptor beta chains from the same sample are listed, as sequenced in a study of T cell responses to AZD1222 COVID-19 vaccine. TCRdb keeps only in-frame clones here, not all; method: immunoSEQ multiplex PCR. This table has about 110,000 clones, nearly 90% appearing once. Sequencing was performed on peripheral blood, taken 28 days after the second AZD1222 dose. Receptors originate from an adult who received the AZD1222 COVID-19 vaccine.

V is TRBV6-6 and J is TRBJ2-5, with 11 nucleotides matching TRBD1. This CDR3 has 15 residues. The V and J ends lost 0 bases and 5 bases, in that order; junction bases with no gene match: 2. Germline V CDR1 and CDR2: MNHNY, SVGAGI (reference sequence). The CDR3 loop is CASSYSWDRGETQYF. The DNA of the CDR3 is TGTGCCAGCAGTTACTCGTGGGACAGGGGGGAGACCCAGTACTTC.

The chain joins TRBV7-9 to TRBJ1-1; the D gene is possibly TRBD1 (6 bases). CDR3 length: 17 amino acids. V shed 2 bases and J shed 1 base, with 17 bases lying between them. Per germline, CDR1 SEHNR and CDR2 FQNEAQ (reference sequence). The CDR3: CASSLIFARGRNTEAFF. CDR3 DNA sequence: TGTGCCAGCAGCTTAATCTTTGCTCGGGGGCGGAACACTGAAGCTTTCTTT.

This chain's CDR3 is CASSMRGDSGELFF. CDR3 DNA sequence: TGTGCCAGTAGTATGCGGGGGGATTCCGGGGAGCTGTTTTTT. The chain has TRBV19 and TRBJ2-2, with TRBD2 identical over 8 bases. This CDR3 region has 14 residues. Germline values: CDR1 LNHDA, CDR2 SQIVND (reference sequence). V trimming: 3 bases; J trimming: 6 bases; junction bases outside the gene matches: 3.